This entry concerns a single T cell receptor (beta chain). Antigen: not known. This sample was taken from a study of radiotherapy plus CTLA-4 blockade in lung cancer. Lung cancer patients with chemo-refractory metastatic non-small-cell disease were given focal radiation plus CTLA-4 blockade with ipilimumab. The germline V gene encodes CDR1 MDHEN and CDR2 SYDVKM. The germline V and J ends were trimmed by 7 bases and 6 bases, with 9 bases remaining between them. CDR3 length equals 11 residues. Study results and caveats: After radiotherapy and ipilimumab, tumor-derived clones expanded in peripheral blood. Reports identified early blood T cell clone dynamics, with interferon-beta, as the best response predictor.

Repertoires were generated with immunoSEQ multiplex PCR, while TCRdb's copy carries only in-frame clones and drops some. The sample lists tens of thousands of clones; roughly four fifths were seen once. The sequence derives from a human donor with non-small cell lung cancer whose response to radiotherapy plus ipilimumab could not be evaluated. This chain connects TRBV28 to TRBJ1-2; D remains ambiguous. The sequences come from peripheral blood, collected from a patient treated with radiotherapy plus ipilimumab. The CDR3 DNA is TGTGCCAGCATCCAGCGGGATGGCTACACCTTC. It codes for CASIQRDGYTF.